This T cell receptor beta chain was recorded in a study of cytomegalovirus exposure and HLA in healthy donors. Findings and limits, study-wide: In vitro data verified a few CMV-associated chains as specific for CMV antigens.

About this clone: Its antigen remains unidentified.

The PCR ran on 60 Vbeta and 13 Jbeta primers. The protocol was immunoSEQ multiplex PCR, while the TCRdb copy is restricted to in-frame clones and leaves out a portion. The table has approximately 100,000 clones, about 80% seen once. Germline CDR1 reads MNHNY; CDR2 reads SVGAGI (reference sequence). The CDR3 consists of 14 residues. V lost 0 bases and J lost 3; bases outside the gene matches: 0. The clonotype was recovered from a woman aged 50 to 65 in good health and CMV-seropositive. This chain links TRBV6-6 with TRBJ2-7; the match to TRBD1 covers 9 bases. The sequenced sample consisted of PBMCs. The CDR3 reads CASSYSDRGYEQYF. CDR3 nucleotide sequence: TGTGCCAGCAGTTACTCGGACAGGGGCTACGAGCAGTACTTC.